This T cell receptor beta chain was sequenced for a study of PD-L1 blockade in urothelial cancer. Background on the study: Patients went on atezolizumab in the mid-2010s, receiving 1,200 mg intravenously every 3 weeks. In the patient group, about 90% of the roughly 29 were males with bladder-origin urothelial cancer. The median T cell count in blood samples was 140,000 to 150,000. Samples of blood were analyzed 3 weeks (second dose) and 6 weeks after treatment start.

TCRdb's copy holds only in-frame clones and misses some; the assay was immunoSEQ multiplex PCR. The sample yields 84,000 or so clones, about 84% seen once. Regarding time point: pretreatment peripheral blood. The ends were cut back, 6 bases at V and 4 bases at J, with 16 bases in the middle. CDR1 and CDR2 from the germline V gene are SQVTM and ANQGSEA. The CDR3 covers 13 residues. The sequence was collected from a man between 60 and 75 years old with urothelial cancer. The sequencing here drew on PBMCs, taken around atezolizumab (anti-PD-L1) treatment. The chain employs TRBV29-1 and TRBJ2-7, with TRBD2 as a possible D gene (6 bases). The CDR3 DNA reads TGCAGCGTCTCTCGGGGGTTGGCGTACGAGCAGTACTTC. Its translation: CSVSRGLAYEQYF.